These T cell receptor beta chains were read from a single sample in a study of CD8 T cells in Susac syndrome. Using its own MiXCR run on the immunoSEQ multiplex PCR reads, TCRdb lists one record per CDR3 protein. Found here are about 180,000 distinct CDR3 sequences, 90% to 95% of them singletons; the top ten hold 0.15% to 0.2%. Source material: CD8+ T cells from PBMCs. All receptors derive from a human donor with multiple sclerosis. The CDR3 runs from the conserved cysteine through the conserved F or W. The order of the fields is clone size, D gene, V gene, J gene, CDR3 protein, CDR3 DNA. A D gene is named only where the DNA matches it firmly. Part of the rows lack a size; the others show once, few, many or a class for expanded clones.

-	TRBD2	TRBV29-1	TRBJ2-1	CSAPLAGSYNEQFF	TGCAGCGCTCCTCTAGCGGGCTCCTACAATGAGCAGTTCTTC
once	-	TRBV15	TRBJ2-3	CATSREADTQYF	TGTGCCACCAGCAGAGAAGCAGATACGCAGTATTTT
-	TRBD2	TRBV29-1	TRBJ2-1	CSVEAGGPHEQFF	TGCAGCGTTGAGGCGGGAGGGCCCCATGAGCAGTTCTTC
-	-	TRBV19	TRBJ1-1	CASSIGGPEAFF	TGTGCCAGTAGTATTGGAGGTCCTGAAGCTTTCTTT
-	-	TRBV29-1	TRBJ2-7	CSVEDQGDYEQYF	TGCAGCGTTGAAGATCAAGGGGACTACGAGCAGTACTTC
-	TRBD2	TRBV5-6	TRBJ2-1	CASSGGLAKPRDEQFF	TGTGCCAGCAGCGGAGGACTAGCGAAGCCCCGAGATGAGCAGTTCTTC
-	-	TRBV20-1	TRBJ2-1	CSARLELDEQFF	TGCAGTGCCCGACTAGAACTCGATGAGCAGTTCTTC
-	TRBD2	TRBV9	TRBJ2-7	CASSPSGRRYEQYF	TGTGCCAGCTCCCCTAGCGGGAGACGCTACGAGCAGTACTTC
-	TRBD2	TRBV29-1	TRBJ2-1	CSVGAGGYNEQFF	TGCAGCGTTGGAGCGGGAGGCTACAATGAGCAGTTCTTC
once	-	TRBV5-1	TRBJ1-4	CASSSGLGRTNEKLFF	TGCGCCAGCAGCTCGGGTTTGGGGCGAACTAATGAAAAACTGTTTTTT
-	TRBD2	TRBV4-2	TRBJ2-5	CASSQRLAPIETQYF	TGTGCCAGCAGCCAAAGACTAGCTCCTATTGAGACCCAGTACTTC
-	-	TRBV28	TRBJ2-5	CASSFRAGHQETQYF	TGTGCCAGCAGTTTCCGGGCAGGGCATCAAGAGACCCAGTACTTC
once	TRBD1	TRBV10-3	TRBJ1-2	CAIRRDRADYGYTF	TGTGCCATCAGAAGAGACAGGGCCGACTATGGCTACACCTTC
-	TRBD2	TRBV29-1	TRBJ2-7	CSVERLAGSYEQYF	TGCAGCGTTGAAAGACTAGCGGGAAGTTACGAGCAGTACTTC
-	TRBD1	TRBV24-1	TRBJ2-7	CATSEAQGRRVYEQYF	TGTGCCACCAGTGAAGCACAGGGGCGCCGGGTCTACGAGCAGTACTTC
-	-	TRBV6-1	TRBJ1-2	CASSEWVGADYGYTF	TGTGCCAGCAGTGAATGGGTAGGGGCAGACTATGGCTACACCTTC
-	-	TRBV7-9	TRBJ2-2	CASSPWTGTTGELFF	TGTGCCAGCAGCCCCTGGACGGGGACCACCGGGGAGCTGTTTTTT
-	-	TRBV9	TRBJ2-3	CASSVGPWGTDTQYF	TGTGCCAGCAGCGTAGGTCCATGGGGCACAGATACGCAGTATTTT
-	-	TRBV7-3	TRBJ1-5	CASSEGHNQPQHF	TGTGCCAGCAGCGAGGGCCACAATCAGCCCCAGCATTTT
-	-	TRBV28	TRBJ1-1	CASSSRGMNTEAFF	TGTGCCAGCAGTTCTCGGGGCATGAACACTGAAGCTTTCTTT
-	-	TRBV2	TRBJ2-3	CASSRYGRDSTDTQYF	TGTGCCAGCAGTAGGTATGGACGGGATAGCACAGATACGCAGTATTTT
-	-	TRBV20-1	TRBJ2-1	CSASGDNEQFF	TGCAGTGCTAGTGGGGACAATGAGCAGTTCTTC
-	-	TRBV28	TRBJ1-5	CASSLDLHQPQHF	TGTGCCAGCAGTTTAGATCTTCATCAGCCCCAGCATTTT
-	TRBD2	TRBV20-1	TRBJ2-1	CSARRLAGASEQFF	TGCAGTGCTAGAAGGCTAGCGGGAGCGAGTGAGCAGTTCTTC
-	TRBD2	TRBV11-2	TRBJ2-7	CASSLTGLAVAYEQYF	TGTGCCAGCAGCTTAACTGGGCTAGCGGTCGCCTACGAGCAGTACTTC
-	-	TRBV4-1	TRBJ2-7	CASSRGAEGLEQYF	TGCGCCAGCAGCCGTGGGGCAGAGGGGCTCGAGCAGTACTTC
-	TRBD1	TRBV2	TRBJ1-6	CASSLNRGHSPLHF	TGTGCCAGCAGTCTTAACAGGGGGCATTCACCCCTCCACTTT
-	-	TRBV27	TRBJ2-1	CASSLVQYLQSEQFF	TGTGCCAGCAGTTTAGTACAGTACCTACAGAGTGAGCAGTTCTTC